Only a few counts were recorded for the clone carrying this TCR beta chain. Its antigen is currently unknown. Only in-frame clones appear in the TCRdb table, and some are missing; sequencing was by immunoSEQ multiplex PCR. The sample contains more than 11,000 clones, 76% of which appear only once. Noted time point: after neoadjuvant nivolumab, at surgical resection. Cohort: HPV-negative, locally advanced oral cavity squamous cell carcinoma patients. The data were taken from a study of neoadjuvant anti-PD-1 for oral cavity cancer. Study-level information: Patients mostly received three to four biweekly nivolumab doses at 3 mg/kg before surgery.

The study, taken as a whole, reports: Non-responders to neoadjuvant nivolumab had significantly more clonal PBMC T cells than responders.

The clonotype originates from a person aged 35-79 years with oral cavity squamous cell carcinoma. The sample here was PBMCs, taken after nivolumab (anti-PD-1) treatment.

The CDR3 nucleotides are TGTGCCAGCACCGCACGCGGGTGGTCGGATTCACCCCTCCACTTT. The encoded protein is CASTARGWSDSPLHF. V is TRBV2 and J is TRBJ1-6; the D is unclear. Germline values: CDR1 SNHLY, CDR2 FYNNEI. This CDR3 has 15 residues. V was shortened by 7 bases and J by 8 bases, with 18 bases between the two germline ends.